The rows below give T cell receptor beta chains drawn from one sample of a study of identical twins. MiXCR, applied by TCRdb to the 5' RACE reads, yields one record per CDR3 protein. The sample shows roughly 1,500,000 distinct CDR3 sequences, around 29% of them seen only once. Sequencing input: cord blood. These receptors all come from a newborn girl in good health. The CDR3 runs from the conserved cysteine through the conserved F or W. A D gene is named only where the DNA matches it firmly. A clone size is listed for some rows: how often the clone was seen (once, few, many), or a class if it is expanded.

V	D	size	J	DNA	CDR3
TRBV6-1	-	-	TRBJ2-5	TGTGTCAGCAGGACTATCCAAGAGACCCAGTACTTC	CVSRTIQETQYF
TRBV2	-	-	TRBJ2-5	TGTGCCAGCAGTGGGTCAGGCGGGGAGACCCAGTACTTC	CASSGSGGETQYF
TRBV12-3/TRBV12-4	-	many	TRBJ2-5	TGTGCCAGCAGTCTTGTCGCCCAAGAGACCCAGTACTTC	CASSLVAQETQYF
TRBV25-1	-	-	TRBJ2-7	TGTGCCAGCAGTGAATATATGGAGGGGGCCCACCCCAGTAATGAGCAGTACTTC	CASSEYMEGAHPSNEQYF
TRBV12-3/TRBV12-4	TRBD1	many	TRBJ1-5	TGTGCCAGCAGTCCGGGACAGTCAATGGGCAATCAGCCCCAGCATTTT	CASSPGQSMGNQPQHF
TRBV20-1	TRBD2	-	TRBJ2-7	TGCAGTGCTAGGCTAAGCGGGGAGACCTACGAGCAGTACTTC	CSARLSGETYEQYF
TRBV4-1	-	many	TRBJ1-4	TGTGCCAGCAGCCAGACAGGCTCTAATGAAAAACTGTTTTTT	CASSQTGSNEKLFF
TRBV30	-	-	TRBJ2-7	TGTGCCTGGAGTTTAGGAGGGGTGGGTTACGAGCAGTACTTC	CAWSLGGVGYEQYF
TRBV2	-	-	TRBJ1-2	TGTGCCAGCAGTCCCCGCGGCCGGCTCTATGGCTACACCTTC	CASSPRGRLYGYTF
TRBV11-2	TRBD2	-	TRBJ2-2	TGTGCCAGCAGCTTAGGACTAGCGTTCAACGGGGAGCTGTTTTTT	CASSLGLAFNGELFF
TRBV29-1	-	-	TRBJ2-7	TGCAGCGTTGTTCTCCGGCGGGAAAAACCCTACGAGCAGTACTTC	CSVVLRREKPYEQYF